The 26 T cell receptor beta chains presented below share a single source sample, sequenced in a study of post-analysis software for immune sequencing data. Each TCR beta cDNA library carried unique molecular identifiers. TCRdb itself ran the PCR reads through MiXCR, one entry per CDR3 protein. Here the sample spans approximately 260,000 distinct CDR3 sequences, about 40% being singletons. Study-wide findings and caveats: The study found TRBV5-6, TRBV5-1 and TRBV20-1 among about five TRBV segments more frequent in patients than controls.

The antigens of these receptors remain unknown. The specimen was blood. Receptors originate from a girl under 18 with multiple sclerosis.

The gene calls are TRBV27 and TRBJ2-6; no reliable D call. Germline-derived CDR1 and CDR2 are MNHEY and SMNVEV (reference sequence). This CDR3 comprises 19 residues. The germline V and J ends were trimmed by 5 bases and 0 bases, with 20 bases remaining between them. CDR3: CASSTTQILKSSGANVLTF. The CDR3 region has the DNA TGTGCCAGCAGTACCACCCAGATACTAAAGAGCTCTGGGGCCAACGTCCTGACTTTC.

This clonotype was counted ten times or more. The V gene is TRBV28, the J gene TRBJ2-5, with D possibly matching TRBD2 (7 bases). Per germline, CDR1 MDHEN and CDR2 SYDVKM. This CDR3 contains 15 residues. Trimming pared 6 bases from V and 5 bases from J, leaving 19 bases between. The CDR3 DNA follows: TGTGCCAGCAGCCAAGTGGGGGGGCCGATGGAGACCCAGTACTTC. Its protein is CASSQVGGPMETQYF.

This clonotype was seen a few times. The chain links TRBV5-1 to TRBJ2-6, with D perhaps matching TRBD1 or TRBD2 (5 bases each). CDR3 size: 16 residues. Germline V gives CDR1 SGHRS, CDR2 YFSETQ. V was shortened by 1 base and J by 0 bases, with 8 bases between the two germline ends. The CDR3 nucleotides are TGCGCCAGCAGCTTGTGGGGGTCCTCTGGGGCCAACGTCCTGACTTTC. It is translated as CASSLWGSSGANVLTF.

The chain couples TRBV10-3 to TRBJ2-2, with D possibly matching TRBD2 (6 bases). V was clipped by 4 bases and J by 1 base, with 10 bases between them. The germline gives CDR1 ENHRY, CDR2 SYGVKD. The CDR3 has 15 amino acids. The chain's CDR3 is CAISGGSGNTGELFF. CDR3 DNA sequence: TGTGCCATCAGTGGGGGTAGCGGGAACACCGGGGAGCTGTTTTTT.

In this sample, this clonotype turned up a few times. Given a much more abundant clone one base away, this may be a read error. This chain uses TRBV6-5 with TRBJ2-5; TRBD1 matches 8 bases. V was pared by 2 bases and J by 5 bases, with 10 bases of the junction left unmatched. The CDR3 sequence is 16 residues long. In germline, CDR1 is MNHEY, CDR2 SVGAGI. CDR3 protein: CASSYTPGQGRETQYF. CDR3 in DNA: TGTGCCAGCAGTTACACCCCTGGACAGGGAAGGGAGACCCAGTACTTC.

The genes are TRBV28 and TRBJ2-7, with 8 nucleotides matching TRBD1. The CDR3 is 14 amino acids. V was pared by 7 bases and J by 1 base, with 6 bases of the junction left unmatched. Germline CDR1 is MDHEN and CDR2 is SYDVKM. CDR3 nucleotide sequence: TGTGCCAGCATTCCCAGGGGGCGATCCTACGAGCAGTACTTC. As protein: CASIPRGRSYEQYF.

V is TRBV5-1 and J is TRBJ2-2; no reliable D call. The CDR3 is 17 amino acids. The germline V gene has CDR1 SGHRS and CDR2 YFSETQ. Between the trimmed V and J ends, which lost 0 bases and 0 bases, there was a span of 12 bases. The CDR3 coding sequence is TGCGCCAGCAGCTTGGATATAGCCTTCGCGAACACCGGGGAGCTGTTTTTT. Encoded protein: CASSLDIAFANTGELFF.

This clonotype has a count of ten or more. The rearrangement joins TRBV11-2 to TRBJ2-6, with D perhaps matching TRBD1 (6 bases). Between the trimmed V and J ends, which lost 7 bases and 3 bases, there was a span of 19 bases. The CDR3 has 17 residues. Germline V CDR1 and CDR2: SGHAT, FQNNGV. Here the CDR3 DNA reads TGTGCCAGCACCTACAATTCAGGGGAAGGTGGGGCCAACGTCCTGACTTTC. Its protein is CASTYNSGEGGANVLTF.

This clonotype was counted many times. This chain links TRBV6-1 with TRBJ2-7; D may be TRBD1 (5 bases). The length of the CDR3 is 14 residues. Trimming took off 4 bases at V and 3 bases at J, with 13 bases between the two ends. The germline V gene has CDR1 MNHNS and CDR2 SASEGT. The CDR3 DNA is TGTGCCAGCAGTGGGGGCTTGGGCAGCTACGAGCAGTACTTC. It translates to CASSGGLGSYEQYF.

The chain combines TRBV21-1 with TRBJ2-1. TRBV21-1 is a pseudogene segment. This CDR3 region has 13 residues. The CDR3 bases are TGTGCCAGCTATCCCAGCTCCTACAATGAGCAGTTCTTC. Encoded protein: CASYPSSYNEQFF.

This clonotype was seen at least ten times. This sequence joins TRBV5-1 and TRBJ2-4; 8 positions agree with TRBD1. V gave up 0 bases and J gave up 1 base; unmatched junction bases: 6. From germline, CDR1 is SGHRS and CDR2 YFSETQ. The CDR3 covers 17 residues. CDR3 sequence reads: CASSLGGQGKAKNIQYF. The CDR3 DNA reads TGCGCCAGCAGCTTGGGCGGACAGGGAAAGGCCAAAAACATTCAGTACTTC. Together with reference TRBV5-1 and TRBJ2-4, the CDR3 gives the full variable domain: KAGVTQTPRYLIKTRGQQVTLSCSPISGHRSVSWYQQTPGQGLQFLFEYFSETQRNKGNFPGRFSGRQFSNSRSEMNVSTLELGDSALYLCASSLGGQGKAKNIQYFGAGTRLSVL.

There are a few counts of this clonotype. The J gene is TRBJ2-7, the V gene TRBV6-2 or TRBV6-3; 9 bases match TRBD2. The DNA end is a closer match to TRBJ2-5, so the J assignment may be wrong. CDR1 and CDR2 (germline): MNHEY, SVGEGT. The CDR3 is 16 amino acids. DNA of the CDR3: TGTGCCAGCAGTTACCGAGGACTAGCGCATTCAGAGACCCAGTACTTC. It specifies CASSYRGLAHSETQYF.

This clonotype has only a few counts. The chain has TRBV6-5 and TRBJ2-1; TRBD2 matches at 7 bases. Gene TRBJ2-7 matches the end of the DNA better, so the J call may be wrong. CDR1 and CDR2 (germline): MNHEY, SVGAGI. CDR3 length: 16 amino acids. For the CDR3, the DNA is TGTGCCAGCAGTCACCCCCCTCTAGCGGACTACAATGAGCAGTACTTC. Protein: CASSHPPLADYNEQYF.

This clonotype was seen ten or more times. The CDR3 nucleotides read TGCAGCGTTGAGAGACGGATGAACACTGAAGCTTTCTTT. The encoded protein is CSVERRMNTEAFF. The J gene is TRBJ1-1, the V gene TRBV29-1; D is unclear. V was pared by 3 bases and J by 0 bases, with 8 bases between. Per germline, CDR1 SQVTM and CDR2 ANQGSEA. The CDR3 contains 13 residues. Full variable domain (outside the CDR3, taken from reference TRBV29-1 and TRBJ1-1): SAVISQKPSRDICQRGTSLTIQCQVDSQVTMMFWYRQQPGQSLTLIATANQGSEATYESGFVIDKFPISRPNLTFSTLTVSNMSPEDSSIYLCSVERRMNTEAFFGQGTRLTVV.

This chain connects TRBV10-2 to TRBJ2-1; D could derive from TRBD1 or TRBD2 (6 bases each). The CDR3 sequence is 13 residues long. Germline assignment: CDR1 WSHSY and CDR2 SAAADI. Between the trimmed V and J ends, which lost 6 bases and 7 bases, there was a span of 13 bases. Here the CDR3 DNA reads TGCGCCAGCAGGGTGGGGGCGGGAAATGAGCAGTTCTTC. Its protein product is CASRVGAGNEQFF.

This clonotype has ten or more counts. The chain recombines TRBV5-1 with TRBJ2-1; weak D call: TRBD1 (7 bases). Germline V CDR1 and CDR2: SGHRS, YFSETQ. The V gene lost 2 bases and the J gene lost 4 bases, with 13 bases spanning the gap. The CDR3 is 15 amino acids. CDR3 residues: CASSFQGGIYNEQFF. The CDR3 region has the DNA TGCGCCAGCAGCTTCCAGGGGGGCATATACAATGAGCAGTTCTTC.

With respect to this clonotype: This could be a read error, since a much larger clone is one nucleotide away. The chain carries TRBV5-1 and TRBJ2-5; 7 nucleotides line up with TRBD2. This CDR3 spans 14 amino acids. Per germline, CDR1 SGHRS and CDR2 YFSETQ. Unmatched junction bases numbered 9, after V lost 6 bases and J lost 4 bases. CDR3 in amino acids: CASKSVRERETQYF. Written as DNA, the CDR3 is TGCGCCAGCAAGTCTGTGCGGGAGAGAGAGACCCAGTACTTC.

The chain combines TRBV7-2 with TRBJ2-1; a possible D gene is TRBD1 (5 bases). V dropped 5 bases and J dropped 5 bases, with 13 bases sitting between them. The CDR3 has 14 amino acids. Germline lookup yields CDR1 SGHTA and CDR2 FQGNSA. CDR3 bases: TGTGCCAGCAGCCTAACCAGGGAACACAATGAGCAGTTCTTC. It codes for CASSLTREHNEQFF. The full variable domain, completed using reference TRBV7-2 and TRBJ2-1, is GAGVSQSPSNKVTEKGKDVELRCDPISGHTALYWYRQSLGQGLEFLIYFQGNSAPDKSGLPSDRFSAERTGGSVSTLTIQRTQQEDSAVYLCASSLTREHNEQFFGPGTRLTVL.

The chain uses TRBV3-1 and TRBJ2-7; D unresolved. Trimming left V 7 bases short and J 6 bases short, with 16 bases between. This CDR3 comprises 13 residues. CDR1 and CDR2 from the germline V gene are LGHDT and YNNKEL (reference sequence). DNA of the CDR3: TGTGCCAGCATGACCGAGACCCTCCTCGAGCAGTACTTC. Encoded protein: CASMTETLLEQYF.

The genes are TRBV5-1 and TRBJ2-1; TRBD2 aligns across 10 bases. Germline V gene lookup returns CDR1 SGHRS and CDR2 YFSETQ. This CDR3 spans 16 amino acids. The ends lost 0 bases at V and 6 bases at J; junction bases unmatched: 6. The CDR3 DNA follows: TGCGCCAGCAGCTTGGGACTTAGCGGGGGGATCAATGAGCAGTTCTTC. Encoded protein: CASSLGLSGGINEQFF. Variable domain in full (rest from reference TRBV5-1 and TRBJ2-1): KAGVTQTPRYLIKTRGQQVTLSCSPISGHRSVSWYQQTPGQGLQFLFEYFSETQRNKGNFPGRFSGRQFSNSRSEMNVSTLELGDSALYLCASSLGLSGGINEQFFGPGTRLTVL.

This clonotype is a singleton in its sample. The chain links TRBV20-1 to TRBJ1-5; 7 nucleotides agree with TRBD1. The CDR3 totals 14 residues. The trim removed 3 bases at V and 5 bases at J, leaving 7 bases unmatched. The V gene's germline CDR1 is DFQATT and CDR2 SNEGSKA (reference sequence). CDR3: CSASPGGGDQPQHF. CDR3 sequence (DNA): TGCAGTGCTAGTCCAGGGGGGGGCGATCAGCCCCAGCATTTT.

This clonotype was found a few times. CDR3 loop: CASSFYSDTNIQYF. The CDR3 nucleotides read TGTGCCAGCAGCTTTTACAGCGATACGAACATTCAGTACTTC. The chain has TRBV7-9 and TRBJ2-4; no reliable D call. Trimming took off 3 bases at V and 7 bases at J, with 13 bases between the two ends. There are 14 residues in the CDR3. Germline-derived CDR1 and CDR2 are SEHNR and FQNEAQ (reference sequence).

About this clonotype: At one end, the junction sequence differs from germline, possibly due to a read error. The CDR3 DNA reads as TGTGCCGTCAGGGGGACCGGGACAGGGTCCTACGAGCAGTACTTC. This codes for CAVRGTGTGSYEQYF. The rearrangement uses TRBV10-3 and TRBJ2-4, with 9 bases matching TRBD1. The J call may be in error: the DNA end matches TRBJ2-7 better. The CDR3 spans 15 residues. Germline-derived CDR1 and CDR2 are ENHRY and SYGVKD.

As regards this clonotype: With a much larger clone just one base away, this may be a read error. The chain uses TRBV5-1 and TRBJ2-3; tentatively, D is TRBD1 (7 bases). Germline CDR1 SGHRS, CDR2 YFSETQ. CDR3 length: 16 amino acids. CDR3 nucleotides: TGCGCCAGCAGCTTTCGGCAGGGGGGACACACAGATGCGCAGTATTTT. This gives the protein CASSFRQGGHTDAQYF.

The rearrangement links TRBV4-3 to TRBJ2-3; the match to TRBD2 covers 8 bases. With 4 bases clipped from V and 6 bases from J, the junction kept 9 bases outside the gene matches. Germline V lookup: CDR1 LGHNA, CDR2 YSLEER. This CDR3 contains 15 residues. The CDR3 reads CASSRTGLEADTQYF. CDR3 sequence (DNA): TGCGCCAGCAGCCGAACGGGACTAGAGGCCGATACGCAGTATTTT.

A remark on this clonotype: At one end the junction does not follow the germline gene, possibly because of a read error. V and J are TRBV5-1 and TRBJ2-3; D not resolved. This CDR3 is built from 12 residues. CDR1 is SGHRS and CDR2 is YFSETQ in the germline V gene. The CDR3: CASSSSRDTQYF. For the CDR3, the DNA is TGCGCCAGCAGCTCCAGCAGAGATACGCAGTATTTT.